These 6 T cell receptor beta chains were all obtained from the same sample, sequenced in a study of human versus mouse CDR3 diversity and MHC coevolution. Generated by immunoSEQ multiplex PCR, the TCRdb table keeps only in-frame clones and is missing some. The table includes just under 60,000 clones, 85% to 95% detected once. The sequencing sample was made of naive CD4+ T cells from blood. The subset was: CD45RO-negative CD62L-positive naive CD4 T cells. The source of these receptors is a person in their sixties in good health.

J is TRBJ2-1 and V is TRBV5-4, with a possible D match to TRBD2 (7 bases). In germline, CDR1 is SGHNT, CDR2 YYREEE (reference sequence). This CDR3 is 16 amino acids long. The germline V and J ends were trimmed by 5 bases and 8 bases, with 23 bases remaining between them. CDR3 nucleotide sequence: TGTGCCAGCAGTAGAGGGGGGGGCGGGAGTATCGATGAGCAGTTCTTC. It codes for CASSRGGGGSIDEQFF.

This clone was seen only once. This chain uses TRBV6-1 with TRBJ2-7, with D tentatively TRBD2 (5 bases). CDR1 and CDR2 (germline): MNHNS, SASEGT. CDR3 length equals 13 residues. The V gene lost 7 bases and the J gene lost 3 bases, with 13 bases spanning the gap. This chain's CDR3 is CASMRAESYEQYF. DNA for the CDR3: TGTGCCAGCATGAGGGCGGAAAGCTACGAGCAGTACTTC.

This chain uses TRBV19 with TRBJ1-5; tentative D call: TRBD1 (5 bases). The V and J ends lost 7 bases and 3 bases respectively, with 13 bases between them. CDR1 is LNHDA, CDR2 SQIVND, per germline (reference sequence). The CDR3 loop spans 14 amino acids. CDR3 region: CASKGADTNQPQHF. Written as DNA, the CDR3 is TGTGCCAGTAAAGGGGCGGACACCAATCAGCCCCAGCATTTT.

The chain recombines TRBV5-1 with TRBJ2-1, with D possibly matching TRBD2 (6 bases). Per the germline V gene, CDR1 is SGHRS and CDR2 is YFSETQ. The CDR3 loop spans 17 amino acids. The germline V and J ends were trimmed by 0 bases and 5 bases, with 18 bases remaining between them. The chain's CDR3 is CASSLAGGAGPDNEQFF. As DNA, the CDR3 is TGCGCCAGCAGCTTGGCCGGGGGTGCAGGGCCCGACAATGAGCAGTTCTTC.

The chain links TRBV11-2 to TRBJ1-1; D gene unclear. The V end was cut by 5 bases, the J end by 8 bases, with 18 bases between. The CDR3 runs to 14 residues. Looked up from germline, CDR1 is SGHAT and CDR2 is FQNNGV. In DNA form, the CDR3 reads TGTGCCAGCAGCCCAACCATTAATAAGGAGGAAGCTTTCTTT. Amino acid sequence: CASSPTINKEEAFF. Filled out from reference TRBV11-2 and TRBJ1-1, the complete variable domain reads EAGVAQSPRYKIIEKRQSVAFWCNPISGHATLYWYQQILGQGPKLLIQFQNNGVVDDSQLPKDRFSAERLKGVDSTLKIQPAKLEDSAVYLCASSPTINKEEAFFGQGTRLTVV.

The genes are TRBV6-1 and TRBJ1-1; 8 nucleotides line up with TRBD1. Germline V gene lookup returns CDR1 MNHNS and CDR2 SASEGT. This CDR3 contains 15 residues. J gave up 11 bases and V 6 bases, and 17 bases lay outside the gene matches. The CDR3 is CASRDTRAGGDRAFF. The CDR3 coding sequence is TGTGCCAGCAGGGACACGAGGGCAGGGGGCGATCGGGCTTTCTTT.